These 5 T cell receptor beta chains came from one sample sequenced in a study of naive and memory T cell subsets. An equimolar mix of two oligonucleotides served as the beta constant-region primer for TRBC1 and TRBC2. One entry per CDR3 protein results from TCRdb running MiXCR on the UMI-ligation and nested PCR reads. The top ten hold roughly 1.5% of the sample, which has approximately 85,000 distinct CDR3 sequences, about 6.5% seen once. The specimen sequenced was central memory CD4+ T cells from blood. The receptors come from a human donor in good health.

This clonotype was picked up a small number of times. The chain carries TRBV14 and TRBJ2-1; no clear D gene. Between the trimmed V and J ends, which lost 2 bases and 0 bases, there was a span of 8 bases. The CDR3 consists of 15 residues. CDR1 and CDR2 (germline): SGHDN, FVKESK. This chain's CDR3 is CASSQLAGSYNEQFF. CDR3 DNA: TGTGCCAGCAGCCAACTTGCTGGCTCCTACAATGAGCAGTTCTTC.

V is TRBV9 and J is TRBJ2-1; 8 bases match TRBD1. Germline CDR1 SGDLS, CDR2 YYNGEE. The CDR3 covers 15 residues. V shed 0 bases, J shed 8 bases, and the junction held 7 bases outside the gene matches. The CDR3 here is CASSVVKTGVHEQFF. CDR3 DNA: TGTGCCAGCAGCGTAGTCAAGACAGGGGTTCATGAGCAGTTCTTC.

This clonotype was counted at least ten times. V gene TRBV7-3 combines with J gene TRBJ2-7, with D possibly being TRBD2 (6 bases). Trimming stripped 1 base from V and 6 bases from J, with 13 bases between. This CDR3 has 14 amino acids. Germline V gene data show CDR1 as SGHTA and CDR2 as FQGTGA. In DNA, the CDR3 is TGTGCCAGCAGCTTAAGTGTGTCCGGGGGCGAGCAGTACTTC. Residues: CASSLSVSGGEQYF.

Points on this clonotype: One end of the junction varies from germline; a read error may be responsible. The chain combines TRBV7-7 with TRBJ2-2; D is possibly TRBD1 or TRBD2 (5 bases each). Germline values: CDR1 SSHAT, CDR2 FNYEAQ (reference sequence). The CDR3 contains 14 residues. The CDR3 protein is CASSRRQGIGELFF. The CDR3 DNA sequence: TGTGCTAGCAGCCGGAGGCAGGGTATCGGGGAGCTGTTTTTT.

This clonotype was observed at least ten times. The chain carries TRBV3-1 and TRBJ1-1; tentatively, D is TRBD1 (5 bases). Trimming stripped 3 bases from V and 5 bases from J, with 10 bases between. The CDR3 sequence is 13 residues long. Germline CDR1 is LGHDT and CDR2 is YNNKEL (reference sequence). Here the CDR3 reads CASSHRVRTEAFF. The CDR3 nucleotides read TGTGCCAGCAGCCACAGGGTAAGGACTGAAGCTTTCTTT.